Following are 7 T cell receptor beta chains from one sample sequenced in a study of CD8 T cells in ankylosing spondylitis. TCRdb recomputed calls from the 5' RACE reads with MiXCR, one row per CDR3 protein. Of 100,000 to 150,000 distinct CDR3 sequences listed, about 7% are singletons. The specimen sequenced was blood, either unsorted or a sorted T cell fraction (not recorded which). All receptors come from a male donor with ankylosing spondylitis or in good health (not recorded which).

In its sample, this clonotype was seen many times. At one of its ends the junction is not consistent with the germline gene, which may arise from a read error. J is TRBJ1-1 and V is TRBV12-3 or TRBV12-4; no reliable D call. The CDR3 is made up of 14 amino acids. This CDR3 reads CASSFDLMNTEVFF. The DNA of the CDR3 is TGTGCCAGCAGTTTCGACTTAATGAACACTGAAGTTTTCTTT.

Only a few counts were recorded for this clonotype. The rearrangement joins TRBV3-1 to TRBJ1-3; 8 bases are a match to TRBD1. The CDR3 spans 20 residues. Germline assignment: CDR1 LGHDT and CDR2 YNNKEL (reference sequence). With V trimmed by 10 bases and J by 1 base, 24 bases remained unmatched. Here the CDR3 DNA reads TGTGCCACCTCCCAACGAGCGTGGGTAGGACAGGGATTGTCTGGAAACACCATATATTTT. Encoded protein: CATSQRAWVGQGLSGNTIYF.

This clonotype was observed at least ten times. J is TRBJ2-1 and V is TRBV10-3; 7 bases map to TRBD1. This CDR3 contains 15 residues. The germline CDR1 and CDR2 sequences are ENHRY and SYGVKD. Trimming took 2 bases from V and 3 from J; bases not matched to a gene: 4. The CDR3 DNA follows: TGTGCCATCAGTGAGACAGGGGAGCTCTACAATGAGCAGTTCTTC. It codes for CAISETGELYNEQFF.

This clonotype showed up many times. In nucleotides, the CDR3 is TGCAGTGCTAGTAGCTGGGGCATCACTGAAGCTTTCTTT. This encodes CSASSWGITEAFF. This chain links TRBV20-1 with TRBJ1-1; perhaps TRBD1 as D (5 bases). Germline CDR1 reads DFQATT; CDR2 reads SNEGSKA (reference sequence). Trimming shortened V by 3 bases and J by 4 bases, and 12 bases separated the two germline ends. The CDR3 sequence is 13 residues long.

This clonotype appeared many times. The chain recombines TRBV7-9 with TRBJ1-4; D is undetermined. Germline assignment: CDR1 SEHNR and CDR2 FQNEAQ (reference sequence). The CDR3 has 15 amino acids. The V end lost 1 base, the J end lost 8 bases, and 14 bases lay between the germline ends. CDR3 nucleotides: TGTGCCAGCAGCTTAGTTGCAGGAGTCGGCGAAAAACTGTTTTTT. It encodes CASSLVAGVGEKLFF.

CDR3 nucleotides: TGCGCCAGCAGCGGGACTAGCGGGGTGTACAATGAGCAGTTCTTC. Translating gives CASSGTSGVYNEQFF. This rearrangement joins TRBV5-1 to TRBJ2-1, with 13 bases aligning to TRBD2. The CDR3 has 15 residues. Germline V gene data show CDR1 as SGHRS and CDR2 as YFSETQ. With V trimmed by 4 bases and J by 4 bases, 2 bases remained unmatched.

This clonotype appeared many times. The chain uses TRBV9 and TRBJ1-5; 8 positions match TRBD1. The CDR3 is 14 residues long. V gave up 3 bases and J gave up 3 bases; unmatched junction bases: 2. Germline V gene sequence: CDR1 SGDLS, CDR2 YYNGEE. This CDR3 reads CASSGTGLNQPQHF. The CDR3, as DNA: TGTGCCAGCAGCGGGACAGGGCTCAATCAGCCCCAGCATTTT.